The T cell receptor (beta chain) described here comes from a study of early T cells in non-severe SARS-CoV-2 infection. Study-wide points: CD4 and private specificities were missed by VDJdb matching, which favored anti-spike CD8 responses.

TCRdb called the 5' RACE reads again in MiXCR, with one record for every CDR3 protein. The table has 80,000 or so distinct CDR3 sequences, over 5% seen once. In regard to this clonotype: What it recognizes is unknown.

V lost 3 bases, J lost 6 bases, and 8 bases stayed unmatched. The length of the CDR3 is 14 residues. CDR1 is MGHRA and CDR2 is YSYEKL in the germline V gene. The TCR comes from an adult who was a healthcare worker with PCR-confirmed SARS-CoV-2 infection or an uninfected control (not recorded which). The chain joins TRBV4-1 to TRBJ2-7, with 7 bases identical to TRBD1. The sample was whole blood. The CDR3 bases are TGCGCCAGCAGCCAGGAAGGGACAGAGAGCGAGCAGTACTTC. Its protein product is CASSQEGTESEQYF.